The T cell receptor beta chain under discussion was sequenced for a study of a mutant IDH1 vaccine in newly diagnosed glioma. Study-wide context: During weeks 1, 3, 5, 7, 11, 15, 19 and 23, patients received eight vaccinations. In some groups vaccination began 4-6 weeks post-radiotherapy; others received it with temozolomide.

Using immunoSEQ multiplex PCR, the repertoire was profiled, and TCRdb retains in-frame clones only, with some absent. The sample comprises just under 80,000 clones, about 91% of which are singletons, and about 0.6% rests with the top ten. Time point reported: week 5, during vaccination. With topical imiquimod, each dose of the vaccine consisted of 300 ug of mutant IDH1 20-mer peptide. Donors' newly diagnosed IDH1-mutant WHO grade 3 or 4 astrocytomas lacked nuclear ATRX. About this clone itself: The antigen remains undetermined.

Study-wide points: In about 93% of patients, immune responses induced by the vaccine occurred.

The origin of this receptor is a woman aged 45-65 years with glioma. Specimen: PBMCs, collected from a glioma patient whose treatment included an IDH1 peptide vaccine.

In DNA form, the CDR3 reads TGTGCCAGTAGTATAAGGGGACCCAATGAGCAGTTCTTC. As protein: CASSIRGPNEQFF. V is TRBV19 and J is TRBJ2-1; the D gene could be TRBD1 or TRBD2 (5 bases each). Trimming took off 2 bases at V and 6 bases at J, with 8 bases between the two ends. Germline V gene data show CDR1 as LNHDA and CDR2 as SQIVND (reference sequence). CDR3 length equals 13 residues.